This note documents a single T cell receptor (beta chain) sequence. Assay: immunoSEQ multiplex PCR; the TCRdb copy retains only in-frame clones and omits some. Counted here are approximately 58,000 clones, roughly three quarters occurring once; the ten biggest clones make up about 2.3%. The data were taken from a study of OX40 agonist ivuxolimab in advanced cancers. Study overall: Every 2 weeks, patients got intravenous ivuxolimab at one of six dose levels (0.01-10 mg/kg).

This CDR3 region has 16 residues. The V and J ends lost 4 bases and 0 bases, in that order; junction bases with no gene match: 5. In germline, CDR1 is SGHDT, CDR2 YYEEEE. Autoimmune disease history or systemic immunosuppression barred patients. This sample comprised CD4+ or CD8+ T cells sorted from blood, obtained in a trial of the OX40 agonist ivuxolimab. The receptor was isolated from an adult with an advanced solid tumor such as melanoma, head and neck, liver or kidney cancer. The chain carries TRBV5-6 and TRBJ1-4, with 8 bases that match TRBD1. The CDR3 sequence: CASSDTGGATNEKLFF. For the CDR3, the DNA is TGTGCCAGCAGCGACACAGGGGGAGCAACTAATGAAAAACTGTTTTTT.